The rows below give T cell receptor beta chains drawn from one sample of a study of blood T cell repertoires in COVID-19. Libraries were prepared by immunoSEQ multiplex PCR; TCRdb keeps only in-frame clonotypes and omits some of them. This sample has tens of thousands of clones, with around 86% found just once. The sample taken for sequencing was peripheral blood. These receptors originate from a man aged 55 to 69 with acute or convalescent COVID-19. Each CDR3 is given with its conserved first and last residue. D genes are given only for firm matches. A row's size may be missing; if present it is once, few, many or a size class.

j_gene | v_gene | abundance | d_gene | CDR3aa | CDR3nt
TRBJ1-2 | TRBV11-2 | - | - | CASRPTGFYGYTF | TGTGCCAGCAGACCAACAGGGTTCTATGGCTACACCTTC
TRBJ2-1 | TRBV7-3 | - | - | CASSLNPPSSYNEQFF | TGTGCCAGCAGCTTAAATCCCCCCAGCTCCTACAATGAGCAGTTCTTC
TRBJ2-1 | TRBV2 | - | TRBD2 | CASRANLAGGRNEQFF | TGTGCCAGCAGAGCCAATTTAGCGGGGGGGCGCAATGAGCAGTTCTTC
TRBJ1-1 | TRBV3-1/TRBV3-2 | - | - | CASSQRDSRGAFF | TGTGCCAGCAGCCAAAGGGATTCAAGGGGAGCTTTCTTT
TRBJ1-6 | TRBV7-2 | once | - | CASSSDSYNSPLHF | TGTGCCAGCAGCTCGGACAGTTATAATTCACCCCTCCACTTT
TRBJ2-6 | TRBV27 | - | - | CASSLRTDNSGANVLTF | TGTGCCAGCAGTTTACGGACAGACAACTCTGGGGCCAACGTCCTGACTTTC
TRBJ2-1 | TRBV7-7 | few | TRBD2 | CASSPGLAGANEQFF | TGTGCCAGCAGCCCTGGACTAGCGGGGGCAAATGAGCAGTTCTTC
TRBJ1-2 | TRBV29-1 | - | TRBD1 | CSVVGRGQGGDYGYTF | TGCAGCGTTGTAGGACGGGGACAGGGGGGAGACTATGGCTACACCTTC
TRBJ2-7 | TRBV7-4 | - | - | CASSLVSSRRTYEQYF | TGTGCCAGCAGCTTAGTTAGCAGCCGGAGGACCTACGAGCAGTACTTC
TRBJ1-5 | TRBV15 | - | - | CATSREAPSNQPQHF | TGTGCCACCAGCAGAGAGGCTCCTAGCAATCAGCCCCAGCATTTT
TRBJ1-5 | TRBV4-2 | - | - | CASSPNGGGGSPQHF | TGTGCCAGCAGCCCTAATGGAGGTGGTGGGTCGCCCCAGCATTTT
TRBJ1-2 | TRBV19 | - | - | CASSYRAGYTF | TGTGCCAGTAGTTACCGGGCGGGGTACACCTTC
TRBJ1-1 | TRBV30 | - | - | CAWSVGGDTEAFF | TGTGCCTGGAGTGTAGGCGGGGACACTGAAGCTTTCTTT
TRBJ1-5 | TRBV3-1/TRBV3-2 | - | TRBD1 | CASSHGDRGAQPQHF | TGTGCCAGCAGCCACGGAGACAGGGGCGCTCAGCCCCAGCATTTT
TRBJ2-2 | TRBV11-2 | - | - | CASSLVTKTGELFF | TGTGCCAGCAGCTTAGTGACAAAGACCGGGGAGCTGTTTTTT
TRBJ1-2 | TRBV14 | few | - | CASSPRGRGGYTF | TGTGCCAGCAGTCCGCGGGGGCGCGGTGGCTACACCTTC
TRBJ2-3 | TRBV6-4 | - | TRBD2 | CASSEAGTFTDTQYF | TGTGCCAGCAGTGAAGCGGGGACGTTCACAGATACGCAGTATTTT
TRBJ2-2 | TRBV5-1 | - | TRBD2 | CASRRGLGEAGELFF | TGCGCCAGCCGGAGGGGACTAGGGGAGGCCGGGGAGCTGTTTTTT
TRBJ2-6 | TRBV7-9 | - | - | CASTLGGAAGANVLTF | TGTGCCAGCACCCTAGGGGGGGCAGCTGGGGCCAACGTCCTGACTTTC
TRBJ2-3 | TRBV6-5 | - | TRBD1 | CASSRGRQDTQYF | TGTGCCAGTAGCAGGGGGCGCCAAGATACGCAGTATTTT
TRBJ2-2 | TRBV6-5 | - | TRBD1 | CASSSGTGSNTGELFF | TGTGCCAGCAGTTCCGGGACAGGGTCGAACACCGGGGAGCTGTTTTTT
TRBJ1-1 | TRBV29-1 | once | TRBD1 | CSVGGQENTEAFF | TGCAGCGTTGGAGGACAGGAGAACACTGAAGCTTTCTTT
TRBJ2-7 | TRBV7-2 | - | TRBD2 | CASSPRTSGVSYEQYF | TGTGCCAGCAGCCCGAGGACTAGCGGAGTCTCCTACGAGCAGTACTTC
TRBJ1-1 | TRBV30 | - | - | CACPTGSRIEAFF | TGTGCCTGCCCAACGGGGAGCCGAATTGAAGCTTTCTTT
TRBJ2-7 | TRBV7-8 | once | TRBD2 | CASSSDWTSGRARNEQYF | TGTGCCAGCAGCTCCGACTGGACTAGCGGGAGGGCTAGGAACGAGCAGTACTTC
TRBJ1-1 | TRBV9 | - | - | CASSVELWSTEAFF | TGTGCCAGCAGCGTAGAATTATGGAGCACTGAAGCTTTCTTT
TRBJ2-3 | TRBV4-3 | - | TRBD2 | CASSRKTSGGGTPSTDTQYF | TGCGCCAGCAGCCGAAAGACTAGCGGGGGGGGGACCCCTAGCACAGATACGCAGTATTTT
TRBJ2-6 | TRBV6-1 | - | - | CASSETGGANVLTF | TGTGCCAGCAGTGAAACAGGAGGGGCCAACGTCCTGACTTTC
TRBJ1-2 | TRBV15 | - | TRBD1 | CATSRGTGGAGGYTF | TGTGCCACCAGCAGGGGGACAGGGGGCGCGGGTGGCTACACCTTC
TRBJ1-3 | TRBV2 | - | TRBD1 | CASSEWDRVGDTIYF | TGTGCCAGCAGTGAGTGGGACAGGGTCGGGGACACCATATATTTT
TRBJ1-2 | TRBV5-1 | - | TRBD1 | CASSDLRGGEGYTF | TGCGCCAGCAGCGATTTGCGAGGGGGCGAGGGCTACACCTTC
TRBJ1-2 | TRBV4-1 | - | TRBD1 | CASSQDPGGGYTF | TGCGCCAGCAGCCAAGACCCAGGGGGTGGCTACACCTTC
TRBJ2-5 | TRBV5-1 | - | - | CASSRTRETQYF | TGCGCCAGCAGCCGCACGCGTGAGACCCAGTACTTC
TRBJ1-5 | TRBV4-1 | few | - | CASSQDRSEGNQPQHF | TGCGCCAGCAGCCAAGATCGGTCGGAGGGCAATCAGCCCCAGCATTTT
TRBJ2-3 | TRBV24-1 | - | TRBD1 | CATSDWDSSTDTQYF | TGTGCCACCAGTGACTGGGACAGTAGCACAGATACGCAGTATTTT
TRBJ1-5 | TRBV6-2/TRBV6-3 | - | TRBD1 | CASSHTGTGGAYSNQPQHF | TGTGCCAGCAGTCACACCGGGACAGGGGGCGCGTATAGCAATCAGCCCCAGCATTTT
TRBJ2-3 | TRBV7-2 | - | - | CASSGTTGGTQYF | TGTGCCAGCAGCGGCACTACCGGGGGTACGCAGTATTTT
TRBJ2-7 | TRBV7-2 | - | - | CASSLLVMGEQYF | TGTGCCAGCAGCTTACTAGTTATGGGCGAGCAGTACTTC
TRBJ2-1 | TRBV27 | - | - | CASSLLGDTNNEQFF | TGTGCCAGCAGTTTATTGGGGGACACCAACAATGAGCAGTTCTTC
TRBJ2-1 | TRBV10-3 | - | TRBD1 | CAASGGVDYNEQFF | TGTGCCGCATCAGGGGGTGTAGACTACAATGAGCAGTTCTTC
TRBJ2-5 | TRBV7-9 | - | TRBD2 | CASSLPSGRAETQYF | TGTGCCAGCAGCCTCCCTAGCGGGAGGGCGGAGACCCAGTACTTC
TRBJ2-5 | TRBV19 | - | TRBD1 | CASSGRDRGVRTQYF | TGTGCCAGTAGTGGCAGGGACAGGGGGGTAAGGACCCAGTACTTC
TRBJ1-6 | TRBV6-5 | - | - | CASSPLNSPLHF | TGTGCCAGCAGCCCCCTTAATTCACCCCTCCACTTT
TRBJ1-4 | TRBV5-1 | - | - | CASSPRDNNEKLFF | TGCGCCAGCAGCCCCCGGGACAACAACGAAAAACTGTTTTTT
TRBJ2-2 | TRBV5-4 | - | TRBD1 | CASSLARGQNTGELFF | TGTGCCAGCAGCTTGGCCAGGGGGCAGAACACCGGGGAGCTGTTTTTT
TRBJ1-5 | TRBV7-9 | once | TRBD1 | CASSLGQGSQPQHF | TGTGCCAGCAGCCTTGGACAGGGGTCTCAGCCCCAGCATTTT
TRBJ1-2 | TRBV9 | - | - | CASSVDTGTYYGYTF | TGTGCCAGCAGCGTAGATACAGGGACCTACTATGGCTACACCTTC
TRBJ2-6 | TRBV30 | - | TRBD1 | CAWGDRVSLSGANVLTF | TGTGCCTGGGGGGACAGGGTCTCCCTCTCTGGGGCCAACGTCCTGACTTTC
TRBJ2-7 | TRBV7-2 | few | TRBD2 | CASSLESGSSYEQYF | TGTGCCAGCAGCTTAGAAAGCGGGAGCTCCTACGAGCAGTACTTC
TRBJ2-7 | TRBV9 | - | TRBD1 | CASSVEAGGYEQYF | TGTGCCAGCAGCGTAGAGGCAGGGGGCTACGAGCAGTACTTC
TRBJ1-5 | TRBV27 | - | - | CASSRGGAQPQHF | TGTGCCAGCAGTCGCGGGGGGGCTCAGCCCCAGCATTTT